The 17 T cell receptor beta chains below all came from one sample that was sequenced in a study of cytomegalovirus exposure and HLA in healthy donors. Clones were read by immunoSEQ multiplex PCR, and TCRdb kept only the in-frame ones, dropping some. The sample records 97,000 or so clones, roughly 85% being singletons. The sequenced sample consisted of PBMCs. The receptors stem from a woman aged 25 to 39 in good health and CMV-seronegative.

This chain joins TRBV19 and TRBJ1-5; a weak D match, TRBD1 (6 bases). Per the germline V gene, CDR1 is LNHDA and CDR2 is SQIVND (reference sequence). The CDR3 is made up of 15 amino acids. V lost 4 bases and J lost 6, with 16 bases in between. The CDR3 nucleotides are TGTGCCAGTAGTACCACACAGGGATCGGGTCAGCCCCAGCATTTT. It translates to CASSTTQGSGQPQHF.

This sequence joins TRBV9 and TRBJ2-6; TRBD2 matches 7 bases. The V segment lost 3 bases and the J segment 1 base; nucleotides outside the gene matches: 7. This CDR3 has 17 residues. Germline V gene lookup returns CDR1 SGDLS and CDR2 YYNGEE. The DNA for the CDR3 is TGTGCCAGCAGCGCCCAGGACGGGAGGTCTGGGGCCAACGTCCTGACTTTC. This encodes CASSAQDGRSGANVLTF. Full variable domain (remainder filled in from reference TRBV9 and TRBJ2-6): DSGVTQTPKHLITATGQRVTLRCSPRSGDLSVYWYQQSLDQGLQFLIQYYNGEERAKGNILERFSAQQFPDLHSELNLSSLELGDSALYFCASSAQDGRSGANVLTFGAGSRLTVL.

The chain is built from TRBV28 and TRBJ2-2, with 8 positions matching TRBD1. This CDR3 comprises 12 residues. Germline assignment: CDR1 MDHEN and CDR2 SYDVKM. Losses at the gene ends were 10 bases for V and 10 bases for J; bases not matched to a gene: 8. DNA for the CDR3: TGTGCCACCAAGACAGGGGTTGTGGAGCTGTTTTTT. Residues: CATKTGVVELFF.

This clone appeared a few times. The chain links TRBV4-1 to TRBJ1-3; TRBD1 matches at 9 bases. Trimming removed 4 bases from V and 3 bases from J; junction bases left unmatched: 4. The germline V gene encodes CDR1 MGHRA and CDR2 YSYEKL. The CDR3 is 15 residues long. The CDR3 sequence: CASSRGQGVGNTIYF. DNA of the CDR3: TGCGCCAGCAGCCGGGGACAGGGCGTTGGAAACACCATATATTTT.

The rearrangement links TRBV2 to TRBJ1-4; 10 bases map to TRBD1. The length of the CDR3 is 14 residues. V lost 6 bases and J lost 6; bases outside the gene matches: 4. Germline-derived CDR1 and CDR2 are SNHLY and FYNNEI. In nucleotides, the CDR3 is TGTGCCAGCAGAGCCGGGACAGGGGATGAAAAACTGTTTTTT. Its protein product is CASRAGTGDEKLFF.

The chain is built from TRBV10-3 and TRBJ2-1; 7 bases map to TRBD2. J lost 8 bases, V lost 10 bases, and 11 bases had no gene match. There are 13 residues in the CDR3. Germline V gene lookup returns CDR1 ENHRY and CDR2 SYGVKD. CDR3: CASLSAGLDEQFF. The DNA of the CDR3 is TGTGCCAGCCTCTCAGCGGGGTTGGATGAGCAGTTCTTC.

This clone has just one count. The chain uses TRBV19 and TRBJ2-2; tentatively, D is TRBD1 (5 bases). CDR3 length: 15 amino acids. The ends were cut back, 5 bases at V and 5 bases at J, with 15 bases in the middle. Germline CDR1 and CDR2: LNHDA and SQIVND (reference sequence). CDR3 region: CASSALVSGTGELFF. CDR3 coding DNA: TGTGCCAGTAGTGCCCTGGTGTCAGGGACCGGGGAGCTGTTTTTT.

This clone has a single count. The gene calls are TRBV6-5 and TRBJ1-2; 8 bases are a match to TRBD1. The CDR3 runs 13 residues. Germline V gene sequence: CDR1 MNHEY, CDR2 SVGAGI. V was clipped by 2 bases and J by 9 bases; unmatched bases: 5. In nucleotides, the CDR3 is TGTGCCAGCAGTTACGATCGGACAGGGAGCTACACCTTC. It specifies CASSYDRTGSYTF.

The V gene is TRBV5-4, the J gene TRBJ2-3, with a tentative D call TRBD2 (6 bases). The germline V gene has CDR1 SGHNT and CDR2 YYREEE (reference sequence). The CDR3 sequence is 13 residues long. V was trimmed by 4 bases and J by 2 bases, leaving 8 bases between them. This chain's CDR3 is CASSGEVTDTQYF. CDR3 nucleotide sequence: TGTGCCAGCAGCGGGGAGGTCACAGATACGCAGTATTTT. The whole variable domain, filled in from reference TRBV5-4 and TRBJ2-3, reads ETGVTQSPTHLIKTRGQQVTLRCSSQSGHNTVSWYQQALGQGPQFIFQYYREEENGRGNFPPRFSGLQFPNYSSELNVNALELDDSALYLCASSGEVTDTQYFGPGTRLTVL.

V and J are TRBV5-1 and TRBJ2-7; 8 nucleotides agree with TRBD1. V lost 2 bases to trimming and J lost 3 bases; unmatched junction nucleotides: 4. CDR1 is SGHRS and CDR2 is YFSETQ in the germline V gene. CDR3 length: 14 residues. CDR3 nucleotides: TGCGCCAGCAGCTTCCGCGACAGGGGCTACGAGCAGTACTTC. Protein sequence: CASSFRDRGYEQYF.

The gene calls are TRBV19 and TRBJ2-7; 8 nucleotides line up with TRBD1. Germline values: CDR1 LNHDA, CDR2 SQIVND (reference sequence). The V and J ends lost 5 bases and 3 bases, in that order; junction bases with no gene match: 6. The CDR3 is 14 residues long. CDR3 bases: TGTGCCAGTAGTTCTGGCGGACAGGGCTACGAGCAGTACTTC. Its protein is CASSSGGQGYEQYF.

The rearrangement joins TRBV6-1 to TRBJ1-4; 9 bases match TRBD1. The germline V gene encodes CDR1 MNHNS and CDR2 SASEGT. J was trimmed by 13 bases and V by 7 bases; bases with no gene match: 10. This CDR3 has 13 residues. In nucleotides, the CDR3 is TGTGCCAGCATGTTCGGGGTGACAGGGGGACTGTTTTTT. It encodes CASMFGVTGGLFF.

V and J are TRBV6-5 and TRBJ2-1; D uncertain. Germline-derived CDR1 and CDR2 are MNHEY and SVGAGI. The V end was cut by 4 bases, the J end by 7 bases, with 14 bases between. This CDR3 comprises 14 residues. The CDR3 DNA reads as TGTGCCAGCAGTTTGCGGTCGGCTTGGAATGAGCAGTTCTTC. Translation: CASSLRSAWNEQFF.

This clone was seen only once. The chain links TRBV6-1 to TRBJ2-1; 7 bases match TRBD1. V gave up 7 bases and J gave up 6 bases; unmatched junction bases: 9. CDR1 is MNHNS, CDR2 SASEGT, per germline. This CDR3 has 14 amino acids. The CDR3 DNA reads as TGTGCCAGCAAATTTACGGGACAGACCAATGAGCAGTTCTTC. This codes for CASKFTGQTNEQFF.

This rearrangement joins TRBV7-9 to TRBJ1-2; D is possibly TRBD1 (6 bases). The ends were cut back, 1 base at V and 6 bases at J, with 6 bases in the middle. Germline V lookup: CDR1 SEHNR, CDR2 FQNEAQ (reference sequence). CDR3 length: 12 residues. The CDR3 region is CASSLEGDGYTF. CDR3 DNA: TGTGCCAGCAGCTTAGAGGGGGATGGCTACACCTTC.

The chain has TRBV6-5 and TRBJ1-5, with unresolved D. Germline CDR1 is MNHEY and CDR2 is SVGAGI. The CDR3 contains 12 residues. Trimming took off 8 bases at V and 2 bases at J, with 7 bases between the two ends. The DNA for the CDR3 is TGTGCCAGCCGCCGGGGCAATCAGCCCCAGCATTTT. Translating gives CASRRGNQPQHF.

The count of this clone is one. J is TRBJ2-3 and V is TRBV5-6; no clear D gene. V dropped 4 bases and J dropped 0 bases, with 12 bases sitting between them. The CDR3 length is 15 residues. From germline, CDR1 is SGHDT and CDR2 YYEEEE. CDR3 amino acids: CASSTLLTSTDTQYF. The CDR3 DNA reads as TGTGCCAGCAGCACCTTACTGACTAGCACAGATACGCAGTATTTT.